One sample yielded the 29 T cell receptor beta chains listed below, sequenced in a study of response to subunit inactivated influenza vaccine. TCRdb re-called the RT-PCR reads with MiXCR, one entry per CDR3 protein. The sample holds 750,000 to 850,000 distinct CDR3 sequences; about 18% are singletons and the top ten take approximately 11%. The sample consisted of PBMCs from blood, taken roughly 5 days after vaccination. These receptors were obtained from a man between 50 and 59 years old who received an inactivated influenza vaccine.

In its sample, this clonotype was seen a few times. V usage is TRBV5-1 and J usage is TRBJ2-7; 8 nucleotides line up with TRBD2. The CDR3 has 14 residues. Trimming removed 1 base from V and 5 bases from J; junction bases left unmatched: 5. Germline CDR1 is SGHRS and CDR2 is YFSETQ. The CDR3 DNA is TGCGCCAGCAGCTTGAGCGGGAGCGGCAACGAGCAGTACTTC. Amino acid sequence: CASSLSGSGNEQYF.

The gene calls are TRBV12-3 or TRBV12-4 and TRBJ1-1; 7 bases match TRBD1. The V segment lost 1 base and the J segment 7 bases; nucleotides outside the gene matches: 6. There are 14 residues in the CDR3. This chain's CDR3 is CASSLVGGGGEAFF. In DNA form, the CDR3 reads TGTGCCAGCAGTTTAGTAGGAGGGGGCGGTGAAGCTTTCTTT.

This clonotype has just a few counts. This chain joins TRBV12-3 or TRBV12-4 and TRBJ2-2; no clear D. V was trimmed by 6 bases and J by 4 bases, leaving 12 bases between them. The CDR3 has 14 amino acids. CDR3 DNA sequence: TGTGCCAGCAGATACACGGACGGCACCGGGGAGCTGTTTTTT. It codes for CASRYTDGTGELFF.

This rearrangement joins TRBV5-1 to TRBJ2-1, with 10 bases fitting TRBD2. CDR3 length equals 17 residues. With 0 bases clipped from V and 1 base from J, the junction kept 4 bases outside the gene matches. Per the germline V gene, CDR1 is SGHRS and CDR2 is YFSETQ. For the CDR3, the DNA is TGCGCCAGCAGCTTGGCCCAACTAGCGGGGTCCTACAATGAGCAGTTCTTC. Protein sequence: CASSLAQLAGSYNEQFF.

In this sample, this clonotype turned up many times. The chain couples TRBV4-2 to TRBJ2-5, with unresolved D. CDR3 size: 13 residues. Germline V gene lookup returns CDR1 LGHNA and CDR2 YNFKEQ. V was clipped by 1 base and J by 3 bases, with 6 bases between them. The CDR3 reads CASSQAHEETQYF. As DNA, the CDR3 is TGTGCCAGCAGCCAAGCCCATGAAGAGACCCAGTACTTC.

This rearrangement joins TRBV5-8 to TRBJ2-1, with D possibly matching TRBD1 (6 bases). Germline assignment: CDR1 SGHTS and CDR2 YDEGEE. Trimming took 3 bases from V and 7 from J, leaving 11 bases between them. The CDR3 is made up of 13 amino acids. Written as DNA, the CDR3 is TGTGCCAGCAGCTCGTTAGACAGGAATGAGCAGTTCTTC. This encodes CASSSLDRNEQFF.

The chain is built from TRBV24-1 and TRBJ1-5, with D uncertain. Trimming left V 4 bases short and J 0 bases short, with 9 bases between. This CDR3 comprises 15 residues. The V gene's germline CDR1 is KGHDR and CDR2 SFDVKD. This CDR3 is CATSEGQYSNQPQHF. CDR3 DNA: TGTGCCACCAGTGAAGGGCAGTATAGCAATCAGCCCCAGCATTTT.

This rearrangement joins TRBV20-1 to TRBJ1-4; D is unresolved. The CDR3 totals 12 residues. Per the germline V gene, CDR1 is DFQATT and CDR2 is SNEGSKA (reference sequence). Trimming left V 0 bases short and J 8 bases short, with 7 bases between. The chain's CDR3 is CSARDLREKLFF. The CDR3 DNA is TGCAGTGCTAGAGATCTCAGGGAAAAACTGTTTTTT.

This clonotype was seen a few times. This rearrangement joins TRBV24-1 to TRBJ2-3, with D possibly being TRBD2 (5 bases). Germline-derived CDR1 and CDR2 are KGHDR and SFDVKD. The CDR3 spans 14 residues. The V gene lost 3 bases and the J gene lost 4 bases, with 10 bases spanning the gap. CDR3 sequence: CATSDPRGSDTQYF. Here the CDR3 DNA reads TGTGCCACCAGTGATCCTCGCGGGTCAGATACGCAGTATTTT.

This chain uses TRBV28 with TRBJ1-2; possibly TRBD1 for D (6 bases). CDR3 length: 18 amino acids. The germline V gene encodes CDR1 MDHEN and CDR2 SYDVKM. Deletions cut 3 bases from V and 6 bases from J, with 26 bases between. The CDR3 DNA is TGTGCCAGCAGTTTTAGGTCGTATATGGCAGGGGAGGTAGATGGCTACACCTTC. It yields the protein CASSFRSYMAGEVDGYTF.

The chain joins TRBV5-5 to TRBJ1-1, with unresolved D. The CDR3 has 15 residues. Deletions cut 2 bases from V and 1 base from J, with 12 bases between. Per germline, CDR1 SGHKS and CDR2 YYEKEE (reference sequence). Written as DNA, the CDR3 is TGTGCCAGCAGCTTTTGGGGATTCAGGAACACTGAAGCTTTCTTT. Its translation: CASSFWGFRNTEAFF.

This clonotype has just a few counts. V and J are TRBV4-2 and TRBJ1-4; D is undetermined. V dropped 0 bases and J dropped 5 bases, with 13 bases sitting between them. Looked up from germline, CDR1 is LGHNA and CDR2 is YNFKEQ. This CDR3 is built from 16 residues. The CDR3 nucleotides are TGTGCCAGCAGCCAAGAGGAAGTGGGCCTGAATGAAAAACTGTTTTTT. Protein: CASSQEEVGLNEKLFF.

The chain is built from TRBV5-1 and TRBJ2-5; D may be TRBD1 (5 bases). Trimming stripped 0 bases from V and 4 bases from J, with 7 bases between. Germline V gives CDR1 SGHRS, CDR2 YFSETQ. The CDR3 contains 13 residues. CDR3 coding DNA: TGCGCCAGCAGCTTGGAGGGGTTAGAGACCCAGTACTTC. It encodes CASSLEGLETQYF.

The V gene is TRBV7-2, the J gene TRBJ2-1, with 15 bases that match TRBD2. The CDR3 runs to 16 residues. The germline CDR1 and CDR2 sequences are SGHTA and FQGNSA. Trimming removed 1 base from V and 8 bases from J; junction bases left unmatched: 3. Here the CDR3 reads CASSLGTSGGAHEQFF. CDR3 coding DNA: TGTGCCAGCAGCTTAGGGACTAGCGGGGGGGCCCATGAGCAGTTCTTC.

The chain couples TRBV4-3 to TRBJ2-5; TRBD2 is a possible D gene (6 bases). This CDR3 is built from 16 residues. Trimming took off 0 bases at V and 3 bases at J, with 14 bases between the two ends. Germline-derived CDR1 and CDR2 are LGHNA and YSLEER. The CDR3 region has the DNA TGCGCCAGCAGCCAAGAAGGAGGGGTGTTGAAAGAGACCCAGTACTTC. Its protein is CASSQEGGVLKETQYF.

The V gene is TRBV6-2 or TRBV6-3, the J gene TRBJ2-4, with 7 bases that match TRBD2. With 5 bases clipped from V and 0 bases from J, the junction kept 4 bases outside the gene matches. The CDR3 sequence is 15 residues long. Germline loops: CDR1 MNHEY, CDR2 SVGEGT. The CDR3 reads CASSKGREAKNIQYF. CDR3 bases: TGTGCCAGCAGTAAGGGGAGGGAAGCCAAAAACATTCAGTACTTC.

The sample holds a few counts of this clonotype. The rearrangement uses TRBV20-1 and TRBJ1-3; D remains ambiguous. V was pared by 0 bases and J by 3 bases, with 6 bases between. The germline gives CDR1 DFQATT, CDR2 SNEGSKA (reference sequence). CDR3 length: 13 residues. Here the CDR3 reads CSARDIFGNTIYF. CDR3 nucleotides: TGCAGTGCTAGAGATATTTTTGGAAACACCATATATTTT.

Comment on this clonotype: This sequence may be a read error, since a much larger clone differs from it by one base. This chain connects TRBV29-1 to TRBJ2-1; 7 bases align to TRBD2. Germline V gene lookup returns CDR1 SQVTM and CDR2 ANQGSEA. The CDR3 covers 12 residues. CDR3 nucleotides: TGCAGCGGGAGCGGGATCGGCAATGAGCAGATCTTC. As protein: CSGSGIGNEQIF.

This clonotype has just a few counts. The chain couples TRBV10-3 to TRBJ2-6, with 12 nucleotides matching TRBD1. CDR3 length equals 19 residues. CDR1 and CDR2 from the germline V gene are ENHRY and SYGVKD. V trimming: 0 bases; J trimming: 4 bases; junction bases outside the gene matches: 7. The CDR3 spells CAISESTGQGASGANVLTF. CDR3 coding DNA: TGTGCCATCAGTGAGTCGACGGGACAGGGGGCATCAGGGGCCAACGTCCTGACTTTC.

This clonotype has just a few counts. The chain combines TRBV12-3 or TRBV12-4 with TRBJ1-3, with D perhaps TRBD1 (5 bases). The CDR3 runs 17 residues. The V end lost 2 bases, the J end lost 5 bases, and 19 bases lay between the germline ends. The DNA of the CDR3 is TGTGCCAGCAGTTTAATGGGGGAGGTTCCGCCGCGAAACACCATATATTTT. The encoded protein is CASSLMGEVPPRNTIYF.

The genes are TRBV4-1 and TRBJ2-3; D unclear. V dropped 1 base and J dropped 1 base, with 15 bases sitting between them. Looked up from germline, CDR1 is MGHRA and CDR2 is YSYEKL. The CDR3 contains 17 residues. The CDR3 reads CASSQVPPSLGTDTQYF. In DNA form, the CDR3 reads TGCGCCAGCAGCCAAGTTCCTCCGTCGCTGGGCACAGATACGCAGTATTTT.

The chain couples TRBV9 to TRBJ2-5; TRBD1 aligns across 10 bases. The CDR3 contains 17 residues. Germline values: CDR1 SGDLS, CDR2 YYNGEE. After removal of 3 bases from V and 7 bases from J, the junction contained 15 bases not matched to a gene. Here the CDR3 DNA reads TGTGCCAGCAGCGAGGGACAGGGGCGCTGGCAAGATTCGACCCAGTACTTC. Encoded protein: CASSEGQGRWQDSTQYF.

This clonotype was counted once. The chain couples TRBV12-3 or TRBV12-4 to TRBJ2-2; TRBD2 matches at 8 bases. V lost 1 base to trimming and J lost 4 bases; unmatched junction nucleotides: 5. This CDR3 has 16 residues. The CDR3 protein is CASSLGSGGPTGELFF. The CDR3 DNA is TGTGCCAGCAGTTTAGGCAGCGGGGGCCCCACCGGGGAGCTGTTTTTT.

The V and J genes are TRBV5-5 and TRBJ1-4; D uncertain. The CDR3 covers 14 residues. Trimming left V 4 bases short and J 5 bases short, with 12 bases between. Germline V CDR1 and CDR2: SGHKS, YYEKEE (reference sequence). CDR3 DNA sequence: TGTGCCAGCAGCGTAAGGACCTTAAATGAAAAACTGTTTTTT. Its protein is CASSVRTLNEKLFF.

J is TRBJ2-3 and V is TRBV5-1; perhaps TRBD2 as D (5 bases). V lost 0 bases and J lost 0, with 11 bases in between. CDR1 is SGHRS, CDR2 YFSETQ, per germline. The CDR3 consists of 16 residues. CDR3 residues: CASSLAVASSTDTQYF. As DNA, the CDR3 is TGCGCCAGCAGCTTGGCAGTAGCGTCTAGCACAGATACGCAGTATTTT.

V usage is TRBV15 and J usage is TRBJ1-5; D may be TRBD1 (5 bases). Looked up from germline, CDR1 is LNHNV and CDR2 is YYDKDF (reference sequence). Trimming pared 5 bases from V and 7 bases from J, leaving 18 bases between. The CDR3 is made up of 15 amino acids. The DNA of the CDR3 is TGTGCCACCAGCTGGCCGGGTCCCCCAGGGCAGCCCCAGCATTTT. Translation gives CATSWPGPPGQPQHF.

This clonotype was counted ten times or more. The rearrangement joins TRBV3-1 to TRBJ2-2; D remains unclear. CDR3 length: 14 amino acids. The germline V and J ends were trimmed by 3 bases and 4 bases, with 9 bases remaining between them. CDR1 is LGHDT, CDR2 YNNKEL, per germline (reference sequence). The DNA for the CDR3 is TGTGCCAGCAGCCAGCCTCAGTTCACCGGGGAGCTGTTTTTT. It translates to CASSQPQFTGELFF.

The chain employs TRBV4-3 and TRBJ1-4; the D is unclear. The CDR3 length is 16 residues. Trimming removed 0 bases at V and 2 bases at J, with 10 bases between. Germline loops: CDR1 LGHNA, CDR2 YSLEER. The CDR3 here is CASSQDGVGTNEKLFF. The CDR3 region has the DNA TGCGCCAGCAGCCAAGATGGGGTTGGCACTAATGAAAAACTGTTTTTT.

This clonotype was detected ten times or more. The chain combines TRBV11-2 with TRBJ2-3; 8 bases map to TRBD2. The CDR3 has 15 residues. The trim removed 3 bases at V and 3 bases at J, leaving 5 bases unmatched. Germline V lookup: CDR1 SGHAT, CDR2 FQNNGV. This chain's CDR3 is CASSFSGEVTDTQYF. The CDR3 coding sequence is TGTGCCAGCAGCTTTAGCGGGGAGGTTACAGATACGCAGTATTTT. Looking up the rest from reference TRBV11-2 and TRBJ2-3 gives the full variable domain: EAGVAQSPRYKIIEKRQSVAFWCNPISGHATLYWYQQILGQGPKLLIQFQNNGVVDDSQLPKDRFSAERLKGVDSTLKIQPAKLEDSAVYLCASSFSGEVTDTQYFGPGTRLTVL.